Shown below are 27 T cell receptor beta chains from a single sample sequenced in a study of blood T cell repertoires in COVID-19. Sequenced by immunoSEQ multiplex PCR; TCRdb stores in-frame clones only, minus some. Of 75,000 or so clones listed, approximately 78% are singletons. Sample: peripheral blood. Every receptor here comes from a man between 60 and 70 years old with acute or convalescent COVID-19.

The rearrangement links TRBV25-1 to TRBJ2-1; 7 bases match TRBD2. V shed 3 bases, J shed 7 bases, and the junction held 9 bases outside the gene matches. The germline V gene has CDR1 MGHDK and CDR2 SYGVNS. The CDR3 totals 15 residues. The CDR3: CASSDPGLRSNEQFF. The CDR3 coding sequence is TGTGCCAGCAGTGACCCGGGACTACGTTCAAATGAGCAGTTCTTC.

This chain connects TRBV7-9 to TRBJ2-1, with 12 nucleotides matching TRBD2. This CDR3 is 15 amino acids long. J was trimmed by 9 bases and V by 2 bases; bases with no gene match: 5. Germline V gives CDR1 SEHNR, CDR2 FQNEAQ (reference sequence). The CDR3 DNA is TGTGCCAGCAGCTTAAGGCCTAGCGGGAGGGGTGAGCAGTTCTTC. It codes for CASSLRPSGRGEQFF.

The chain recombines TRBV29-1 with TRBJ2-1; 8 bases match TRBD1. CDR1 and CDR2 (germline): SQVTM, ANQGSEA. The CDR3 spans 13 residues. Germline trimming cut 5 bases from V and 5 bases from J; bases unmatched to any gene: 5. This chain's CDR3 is CSVSRDRHNEQFF. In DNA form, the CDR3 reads TGCAGCGTTTCCCGGGACAGGCACAATGAGCAGTTCTTC.

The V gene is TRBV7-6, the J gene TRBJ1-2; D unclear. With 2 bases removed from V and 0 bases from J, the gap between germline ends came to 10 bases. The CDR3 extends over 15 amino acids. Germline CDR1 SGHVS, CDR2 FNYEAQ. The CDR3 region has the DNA TGTGCCAGCAGCTTAACACAACCCCCTAACTATGGCTACACCTTC. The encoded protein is CASSLTQPPNYGYTF.

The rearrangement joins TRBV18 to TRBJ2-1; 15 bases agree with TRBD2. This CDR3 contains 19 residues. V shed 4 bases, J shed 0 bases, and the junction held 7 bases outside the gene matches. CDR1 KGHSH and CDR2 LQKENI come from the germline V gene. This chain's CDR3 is CASSRPGLAGGNSYNEQFF. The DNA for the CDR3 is TGTGCCAGCTCACGCCCCGGACTAGCGGGGGGGAACTCCTACAATGAGCAGTTCTTC.

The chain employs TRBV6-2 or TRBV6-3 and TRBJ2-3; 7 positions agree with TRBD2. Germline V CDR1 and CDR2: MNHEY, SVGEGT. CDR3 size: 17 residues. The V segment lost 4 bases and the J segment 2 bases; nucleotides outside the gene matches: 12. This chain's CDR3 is CASSSPYPSGNTDTQYF. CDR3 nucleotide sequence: TGTGCCAGCAGTTCCCCCTATCCTAGCGGAAACACAGATACGCAGTATTTT.

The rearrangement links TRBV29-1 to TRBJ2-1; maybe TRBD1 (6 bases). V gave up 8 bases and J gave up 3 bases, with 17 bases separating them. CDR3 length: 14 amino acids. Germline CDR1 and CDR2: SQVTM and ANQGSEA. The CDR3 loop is CSTLRGTYYNEQFF. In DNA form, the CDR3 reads TGCAGCACCTTGAGGGGGACCTACTACAATGAGCAGTTCTTC.

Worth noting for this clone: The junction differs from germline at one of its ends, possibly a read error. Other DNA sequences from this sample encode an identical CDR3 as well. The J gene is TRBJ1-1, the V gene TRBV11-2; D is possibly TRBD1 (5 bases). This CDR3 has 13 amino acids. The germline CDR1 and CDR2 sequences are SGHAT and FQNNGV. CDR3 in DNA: TGTGCCAGCAGCTTACGGACAAACACTGAGGCTTTCTTT. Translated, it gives CASSLRTNTEAFF.

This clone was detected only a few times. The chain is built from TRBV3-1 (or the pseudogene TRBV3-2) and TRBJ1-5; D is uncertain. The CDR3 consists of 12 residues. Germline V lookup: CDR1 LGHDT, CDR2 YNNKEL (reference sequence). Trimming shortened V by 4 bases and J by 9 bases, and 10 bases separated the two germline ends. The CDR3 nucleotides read TGTGCCAGCAGCCGCGGAATTGGGCCCCAGCATTTT. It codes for CASSRGIGPQHF.

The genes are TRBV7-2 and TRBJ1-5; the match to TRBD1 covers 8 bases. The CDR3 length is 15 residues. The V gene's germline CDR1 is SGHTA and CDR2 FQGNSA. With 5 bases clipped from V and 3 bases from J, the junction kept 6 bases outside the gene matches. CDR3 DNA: TGTGCCAGCAGCACGGGACAGGTGATCAATCAGCCCCAGCATTTT. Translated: CASSTGQVINQPQHF.

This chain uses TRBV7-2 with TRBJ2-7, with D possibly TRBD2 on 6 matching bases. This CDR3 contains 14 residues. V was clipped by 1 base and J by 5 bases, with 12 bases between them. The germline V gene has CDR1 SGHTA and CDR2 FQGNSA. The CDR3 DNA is TGTGCCAGCAGCTTAGGACGGGAGAGGGACGAGCAGTACTTC. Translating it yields CASSLGRERDEQYF.

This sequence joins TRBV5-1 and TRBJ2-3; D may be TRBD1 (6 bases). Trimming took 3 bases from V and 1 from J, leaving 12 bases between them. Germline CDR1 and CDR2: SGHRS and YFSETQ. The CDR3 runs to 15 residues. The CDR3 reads CASSWTAPRTDTQYF. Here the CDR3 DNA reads TGCGCCAGCAGCTGGACAGCCCCTCGCACAGATACGCAGTATTTT.

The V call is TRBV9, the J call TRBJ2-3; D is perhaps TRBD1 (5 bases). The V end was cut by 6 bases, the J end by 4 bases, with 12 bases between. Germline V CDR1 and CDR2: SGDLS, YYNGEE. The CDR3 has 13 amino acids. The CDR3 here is CASTETVSDTQYF. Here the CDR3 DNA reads TGTGCCAGCACAGAGACAGTGTCAGATACGCAGTATTTT.

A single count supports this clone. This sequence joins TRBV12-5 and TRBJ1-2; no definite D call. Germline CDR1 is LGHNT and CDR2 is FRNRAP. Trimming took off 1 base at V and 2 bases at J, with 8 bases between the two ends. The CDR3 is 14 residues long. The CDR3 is CASGLGHQNYGYTF. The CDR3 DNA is TGTGCTAGTGGTTTGGGACACCAAAACTATGGCTACACCTTC.

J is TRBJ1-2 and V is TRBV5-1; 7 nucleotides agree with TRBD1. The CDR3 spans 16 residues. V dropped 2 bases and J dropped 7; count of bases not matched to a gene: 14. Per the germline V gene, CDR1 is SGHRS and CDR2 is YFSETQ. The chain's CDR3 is CASSFQPGEGAGGYTF. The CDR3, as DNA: TGCGCCAGCAGCTTTCAGCCGGGAGAGGGGGCAGGTGGCTACACCTTC.

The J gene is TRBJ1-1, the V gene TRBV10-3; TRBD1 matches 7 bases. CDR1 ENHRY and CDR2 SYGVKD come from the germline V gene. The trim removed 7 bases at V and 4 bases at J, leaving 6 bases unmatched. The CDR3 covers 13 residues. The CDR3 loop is CAITVQGGTEAFF. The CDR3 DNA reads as TGTGCCATCACCGTCCAGGGGGGCACTGAAGCTTTCTTT.

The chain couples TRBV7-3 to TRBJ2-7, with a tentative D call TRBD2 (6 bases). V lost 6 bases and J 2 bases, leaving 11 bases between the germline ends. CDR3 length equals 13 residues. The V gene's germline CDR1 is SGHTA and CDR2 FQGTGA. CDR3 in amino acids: CASRRGGAYEQYF. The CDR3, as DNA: TGTGCCAGCAGGCGGGGCGGCGCCTACGAGCAGTACTTC.

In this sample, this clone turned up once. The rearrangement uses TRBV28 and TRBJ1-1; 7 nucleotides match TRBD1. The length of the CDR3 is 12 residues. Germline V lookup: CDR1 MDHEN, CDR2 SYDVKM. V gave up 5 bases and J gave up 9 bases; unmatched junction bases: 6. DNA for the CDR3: TGTGCCAGCAGTCTCCGGGACAGTCAAGCTTTCTTT. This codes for CASSLRDSQAFF.

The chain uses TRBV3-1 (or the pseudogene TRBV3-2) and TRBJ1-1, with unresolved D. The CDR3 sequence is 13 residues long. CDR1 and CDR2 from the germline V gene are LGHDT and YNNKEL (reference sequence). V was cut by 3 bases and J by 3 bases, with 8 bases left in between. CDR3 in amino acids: CASSHPGDTEAFF. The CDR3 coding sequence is TGTGCCAGCAGCCACCCGGGAGACACTGAAGCTTTCTTT.

DNA for the CDR3: TGTGCCAGCAGTTTCGGGGGTCGTGGGGCCAACGTCCTGACTTTC. It is translated as CASSFGGRGANVLTF. This chain uses TRBV27 with TRBJ2-6; weak D call: TRBD2 (6 bases). This CDR3 has 15 amino acids. CDR1 and CDR2 from the germline V gene are MNHEY and SMNVEV (reference sequence). V was pared by 3 bases and J by 3 bases, with 9 bases between.

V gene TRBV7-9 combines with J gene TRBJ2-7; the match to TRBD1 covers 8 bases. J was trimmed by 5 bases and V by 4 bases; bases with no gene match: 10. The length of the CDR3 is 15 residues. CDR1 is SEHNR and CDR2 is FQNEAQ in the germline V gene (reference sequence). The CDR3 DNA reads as TGTGCCAGCAGCTGGGCAGGGGGCCCCGGAAACGAGCAGTACTTC. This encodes CASSWAGGPGNEQYF.

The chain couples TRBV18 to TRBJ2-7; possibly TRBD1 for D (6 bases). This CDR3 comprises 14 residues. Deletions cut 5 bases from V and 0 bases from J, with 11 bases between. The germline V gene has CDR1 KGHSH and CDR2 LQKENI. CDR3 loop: CASSGRQVSYEQYF. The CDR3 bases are TGTGCCAGCTCAGGACGACAGGTCTCCTACGAGCAGTACTTC.

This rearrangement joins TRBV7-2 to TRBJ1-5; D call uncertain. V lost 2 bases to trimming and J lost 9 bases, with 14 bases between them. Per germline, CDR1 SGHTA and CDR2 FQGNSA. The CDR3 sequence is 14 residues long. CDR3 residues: CASSLWALWWPQHF. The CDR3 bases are TGTGCCAGCAGCTTATGGGCCCTTTGGTGGCCCCAGCATTTT. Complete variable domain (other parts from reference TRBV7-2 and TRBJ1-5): GAGVSQSPSNKVTEKGKDVELRCDPISGHTALYWYRQSLGQGLEFLIYFQGNSAPDKSGLPSDRFSAERTGGSVSTLTIQRTQQEDSAVYLCASSLWALWWPQHFGDGTRLSIL.

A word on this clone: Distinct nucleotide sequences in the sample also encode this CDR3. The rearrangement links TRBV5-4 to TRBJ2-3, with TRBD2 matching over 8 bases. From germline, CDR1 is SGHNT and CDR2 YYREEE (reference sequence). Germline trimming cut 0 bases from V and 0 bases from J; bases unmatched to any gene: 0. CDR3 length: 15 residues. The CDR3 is CASSLASGSTDTQYF. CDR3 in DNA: TGTGCCAGCAGCTTGGCTAGCGGGAGCACAGATACGCAGTATTTT.

The CDR3 reads CASSFDSQNEKLFF. The CDR3 DNA reads as TGCGCCAGCAGCTTCGACAGCCAGAATGAAAAACTGTTTTTT. The gene calls are TRBV5-1 and TRBJ1-4; tentative D call: TRBD1 (5 bases). V was pared by 2 bases and J by 5 bases, with 10 bases between. The CDR3 runs to 14 residues. Per the germline V gene, CDR1 is SGHRS and CDR2 is YFSETQ.

As DNA, the CDR3 is TGTGCCAGCACCGGGGGAGGGGACGAAAAACTGTTTTTT. This sequence encodes CASTGGGDEKLFF. V gene TRBV2 combines with J gene TRBJ1-4; D is possibly TRBD1 (5 bases). The CDR3 contains 13 residues. Germline CDR1 reads SNHLY; CDR2 reads FYNNEI. V lost 7 bases and J 8 bases, leaving 14 bases between the germline ends.

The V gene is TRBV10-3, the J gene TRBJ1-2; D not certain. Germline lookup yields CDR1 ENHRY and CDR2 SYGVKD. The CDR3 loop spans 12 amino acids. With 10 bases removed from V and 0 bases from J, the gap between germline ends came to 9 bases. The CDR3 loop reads CATEGANYGYTF. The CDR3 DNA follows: TGTGCCACCGAGGGCGCTAACTATGGCTACACCTTC.